Listed here are 31 T cell receptor beta chains from one sample, sequenced in a study of cytomegalovirus exposure and HLA in healthy donors (dated by TCRdb to the late 2010s). Libraries were constructed by the immunoSEQ multiplex PCR assay. TCRdb took this table from immuneACCESS and kept in-frame rearrangements with V and J called. Such tables lack part of the clones; where checked against another copy, unresolved V genes explain under half of the gap, and the rest is unexplained. The sample data list 300,000 to 400,000 clones, and 70% to 90% of these were observed just once. The ten most abundant clones make up over 0.75% of the sample. Source material: PBMCs. The receptors were sampled from a woman younger than 35 in good health and CMV-seronegative.

V gene TRBV6-5 combines with J gene TRBJ2-1; a weak D match, TRBD1 (6 bases). Germline-derived CDR1 and CDR2 are MNHEY and SVGAGI. Trimming cost V 5 bases and J 6 bases, with 17 bases left between them. The CDR3 is 15 residues long. This CDR3 is CASSHNRELSNEQFF. DNA of the CDR3: TGTGCCAGCAGTCATAACAGGGAATTGAGCAATGAGCAGTTCTTC.

The chain is built from TRBV27 and TRBJ2-3; possible D gene TRBD1, 6 bases. Germline V CDR1 and CDR2: MNHEY, SMNVEV (reference sequence). V was trimmed by 6 bases and J by 3 bases, leaving 19 bases between them. The CDR3 totals 16 residues. In DNA form, the CDR3 reads TGTGCCAGCAGCCTACCGGGTCACCAGGGGACAGATACGCAGTATTTT. It codes for CASSLPGHQGTDTQYF.

The rearrangement joins TRBV21-1 to TRBJ1-4. TRBV21-1 is a pseudogene. This CDR3 contains 17 residues. CDR3 sequence reads: CASSKGRPRATNEKLFF. CDR3 sequence (DNA): TGTGCCAGCAGCAAAGGCCGACCGCGGGCAACTAATGAAAAACTGTTTTTT.

The rearrangement uses TRBV4-1 and TRBJ1-2, with TRBD1 identical over 9 bases. The CDR3 runs 14 residues. Germline CDR1 MGHRA, CDR2 YSYEKL. J gave up 4 bases and V 4 bases, and 4 bases lay outside the gene matches. The CDR3 spells CASSPAGQGYGYTF. In DNA form, the CDR3 reads TGCGCCAGCAGCCCGGCGGGACAGGGCTATGGCTACACCTTC.

This rearrangement joins TRBV5-4 to TRBJ2-2; possibly TRBD1 for D (6 bases). V lost 4 bases and J lost 0, with 10 bases in between. The CDR3 runs 15 residues. Germline CDR1 and CDR2: SGHNT and YYREEE (reference sequence). The CDR3 protein is CASSPTGSNTGELFF. The CDR3 DNA sequence: TGTGCCAGCAGCCCGACAGGTTCGAACACCGGGGAGCTGTTTTTT.

The rearrangement uses TRBV15 and TRBJ2-1; 9 bases map to TRBD2. Germline lookup yields CDR1 LNHNV and CDR2 YYDKDF (reference sequence). V gave up 7 bases and J gave up 1 base; unmatched junction bases: 5. CDR3 length equals 15 residues. CDR3 sequence: CATTKRGASYNEQFF. CDR3 sequence (DNA): TGTGCCACCACCAAGCGGGGGGCTTCCTACAATGAGCAGTTCTTC.

The V gene is TRBV4-2, the J gene TRBJ2-4, with TRBD1 matching over 10 bases. V shed 1 base, J shed 8 bases, and the junction held 2 bases outside the gene matches. The CDR3 is 14 residues long. Germline V CDR1 and CDR2: LGHNA, YNFKEQ. Written as DNA, the CDR3 is TGTGCCAGCAGCCAAGGGACAGGGGGTGACATTCAGTACTTC. This encodes CASSQGTGGDIQYF.

The chain uses TRBV28 and TRBJ2-7; 10 nucleotides match TRBD1. The CDR3 consists of 17 residues. Germline V CDR1 and CDR2: MDHEN, SYDVKM. Trimming took 5 bases from V and 0 from J; bases not matched to a gene: 10. CDR3 coding DNA: TGTGCCAGCAGTCGACAGGGGGCCTTTATTCGCTCCTACGAGCAGTACTTC. Protein: CASSRQGAFIRSYEQYF.

The V and J genes are TRBV27 and TRBJ2-3; unclear D gene. V lost 1 base and J 2 bases, leaving 10 bases between the germline ends. Germline V gene lookup returns CDR1 MNHEY and CDR2 SMNVEV (reference sequence). CDR3 length equals 15 residues. The CDR3 region is CASSLLNSITDTQYF. DNA of the CDR3: TGTGCCAGCAGTTTATTGAACAGCATCACAGATACGCAGTATTTT.

This clone is a singleton in its sample. This sequence joins TRBV7-9 and TRBJ2-1; 7 nucleotides line up with TRBD1. The CDR3 is 15 amino acids. V lost 5 bases, J lost 4 bases, and 8 bases stayed unmatched. Germline CDR1 SEHNR, CDR2 FQNEAQ (reference sequence). The CDR3 here is CASSPRTGKYNEQFF. CDR3 nucleotides: TGTGCCAGCAGCCCTAGGACAGGAAAATACAATGAGCAGTTCTTC.

The J gene is TRBJ2-1, the V gene TRBV18; TRBD2 aligns across 9 bases. V lost 4 bases, J lost 7 bases, and 8 bases stayed unmatched. The CDR3 loop spans 15 amino acids. CDR1 is KGHSH and CDR2 is LQKENI in the germline V gene. The CDR3 is CASSLIAGAGNEQFF. The DNA for the CDR3 is TGTGCCAGCTCACTCATAGCGGGAGCAGGTAATGAGCAGTTCTTC. The full variable domain, in which reference TRBV18 and TRBJ2-1 provide the parts outside the CDR3, is NAGVMQNPRHLVRRRGQEARLRCSPMKGHSHVYWYRQLPEEGLKFMVYLQKENIIDESGMPKERFSAEFPKEGPSILRIQQVVRGDSAAYFCASSLIAGAGNEQFFGPGTRLTVL.

V usage is TRBV2 and J usage is TRBJ2-4; 8 nucleotides match TRBD2. The V and J ends lost 7 bases and 9 bases, in that order; junction bases with no gene match: 14. The CDR3 runs to 15 residues. Germline-derived CDR1 and CDR2 are SNHLY and FYNNEI. CDR3: CASIGTSGMRGIQYF. In DNA, the CDR3 is TGTGCCAGCATTGGAACTAGCGGCATGAGGGGCATTCAGTACTTC.

V usage is TRBV18 and J usage is TRBJ2-1, with D possibly being TRBD2 (6 bases). This CDR3 comprises 12 residues. CDR1 is KGHSH, CDR2 LQKENI, per germline. The germline V and J ends were trimmed by 4 bases and 16 bases, with 17 bases remaining between them. The CDR3 DNA reads as TGTGCCAGCTCACTCAACCGGGACTCTTACTTCTTC. Translating it yields CASSLNRDSYFF.

V usage is TRBV5-8 and J usage is TRBJ1-5; 10 bases align to TRBD1. Germline CDR1 reads SGHTS; CDR2 reads YDEGEE. The CDR3 is 17 residues long. The V segment lost 3 bases and the J segment 4 bases; nucleotides outside the gene matches: 10. For the CDR3, the DNA is TGTGCCAGCAGCTCGGATCCGGGACAGGGGTGGAATCAGCCCCAGCATTTT. Encoded protein: CASSSDPGQGWNQPQHF. Filled out from reference TRBV5-8 and TRBJ1-5, the complete variable domain reads EAGVTQSPTHLIKTRGQQATLRCSPISGHTSVYWYQQALGLGLQFLLWYDEGEERNRGNFPPRFSGRQFPNYSSELNVNALELEDSALYLCASSSDPGQGWNQPQHFGDGTRLSIL.

The rearrangement joins TRBV27 to TRBJ2-3, with D possibly TRBD1 on 6 matching bases. The germline gives CDR1 MNHEY, CDR2 SMNVEV (reference sequence). V lost 6 bases, J lost 4 bases, and 14 bases lay in between. The CDR3 totals 14 residues. The CDR3 sequence: CASRLQGMSDTQYF. CDR3 coding DNA: TGTGCCAGCAGGTTGCAGGGGATGTCAGATACGCAGTATTTT.

This chain uses TRBV6-5 with TRBJ1-4, with 8 bases identical to TRBD1. The CDR3 runs to 15 residues. The V segment lost 2 bases and the J segment 8 bases; nucleotides outside the gene matches: 7. CDR1 MNHEY and CDR2 SVGAGI come from the germline V gene. CDR3: CASSYAGTGWEKLFF. CDR3 DNA: TGTGCCAGCAGTTACGCTGGGACAGGTTGGGAAAAACTGTTTTTT.

This sequence joins TRBV4-1 and TRBJ2-5; the D gene is possibly TRBD1 (5 bases). Trimming shortened V by 3 bases and J by 5 bases, and 7 bases separated the two germline ends. There are 12 residues in the CDR3. Germline assignment: CDR1 MGHRA and CDR2 YSYEKL. This chain's CDR3 is CASSHPGETQYF. CDR3 DNA: TGCGCCAGCAGCCACCCAGGGGAGACCCAGTACTTC.

The chain combines TRBV2 with TRBJ1-5; TRBD1 might be the D (5 bases). Trimming removed 4 bases from V and 6 bases from J, with 10 bases in between. The germline gives CDR1 SNHLY, CDR2 FYNNEI. CDR3 size: 13 residues. CDR3 nucleotides: TGTGCCAGCAGTGTACAGGCTGCTCAGCCCCAGCATTTT. Translation gives CASSVQAAQPQHF.

V gene TRBV7-3 combines with J gene TRBJ2-5; the D is unclear. Looked up from germline, CDR1 is SGHTA and CDR2 is FQGTGA. Trimming stripped 6 bases from V and 4 bases from J, with 9 bases between. CDR3 length equals 12 residues. The DNA of the CDR3 is TGTGCCAGCAGTCCTAGTGGAGAGACCCAGTACTTC. Its protein product is CASSPSGETQYF.

The chain recombines TRBV6-5 with TRBJ1-5; D might be TRBD1 (6 bases). There are 15 residues in the CDR3. Germline V gives CDR1 MNHEY, CDR2 SVGAGI. Trimming shortened V by 6 bases and J by 2 bases, and 14 bases separated the two germline ends. CDR3 residues: CASREDRGGNQPQHF. As DNA, the CDR3 is TGTGCCAGCAGAGAGGACAGAGGGGGCAATCAGCCCCAGCATTTT.

The chain joins TRBV11-3 to TRBJ2-1, with 7 bases aligning to TRBD2. Per germline, CDR1 SGHNT and CDR2 YENEEA. The CDR3 has 17 amino acids. V gave up 4 bases and J gave up 1 base; unmatched junction bases: 10. The CDR3 reads CASSSPRGRLSYNEQFF. The CDR3 DNA is TGTGCCAGCAGCTCCCCTCGCGGGAGACTATCCTACAATGAGCAGTTCTTC.

The J gene is TRBJ2-2, the V gene TRBV7-9; D is undetermined. With 5 bases removed from V and 4 bases from J, the gap between germline ends came to 5 bases. Germline V lookup: CDR1 SEHNR, CDR2 FQNEAQ (reference sequence). This CDR3 comprises 12 residues. The CDR3 spells CASSPRTGELFF. Here the CDR3 DNA reads TGTGCCAGCAGCCCCCGCACCGGGGAGCTGTTTTTT.

This clone was seen a few times. V gene TRBV10-3 combines with J gene TRBJ1-1, with 8 positions matching TRBD1. This CDR3 has 14 amino acids. Germline V gene sequence: CDR1 ENHRY, CDR2 SYGVKD. The junction had 4 bases not matched to a gene; V was cut back by 6 bases and J by 1 base. The CDR3 coding sequence is TGTGCCATCAGGGGACAGGTAGGGAACACTGAAGCTTTCTTT. Translated, it gives CAIRGQVGNTEAFF.

The chain carries TRBV9 and TRBJ2-1; TRBD2 agrees at 11 bases. Losses at the gene ends were 6 bases for V and 6 bases for J; bases not matched to a gene: 8. This CDR3 has 15 amino acids. The germline gives CDR1 SGDLS, CDR2 YYNGEE. The CDR3 loop is CASTTSGTSGNEQFF. The DNA of the CDR3 is TGTGCCAGCACCACTAGCGGGACTAGCGGCAATGAGCAGTTCTTC.

The V gene is TRBV28, the J gene TRBJ1-4; perhaps TRBD1 as D (6 bases). The CDR3 contains 14 residues. V lost 3 bases, J lost 8 bases, and 13 bases lay in between. CDR1 MDHEN and CDR2 SYDVKM come from the germline V gene. The CDR3: CASSFQGLAEKLFF. CDR3 DNA: TGTGCCAGCAGTTTTCAGGGGCTCGCGGAAAAACTGTTTTTT.

The chain combines TRBV4-1 with TRBJ2-1; the match to TRBD2 covers 11 bases. Trimming at V came to 0 bases and at J to 6 bases, leaving 7 bases not matched to a gene. CDR3 length: 17 amino acids. Germline V gives CDR1 MGHRA, CDR2 YSYEKL. CDR3 nucleotide sequence: TGCGCCAGCAGCCAAGACTTCGGTAGCGGGGGGGCCAATGAGCAGTTCTTC. It codes for CASSQDFGSGGANEQFF.

V is TRBV6-5 and J is TRBJ2-7; 9 bases fit TRBD2. Germline V CDR1 and CDR2: MNHEY, SVGAGI. Unmatched junction bases numbered 7, after V lost 2 bases and J lost 2 bases. This CDR3 is built from 16 residues. The CDR3 is CASSYKVSGGTYEQYF. CDR3 nucleotide sequence: TGTGCCAGCAGTTACAAAGTGAGCGGGGGGACCTACGAGCAGTACTTC.

The chain combines TRBV6-5 with TRBJ1-1; D gene uncertain. Deletions cut 7 bases from V and 1 base from J, with 10 bases between. Germline-derived CDR1 and CDR2 are MNHEY and SVGAGI. This CDR3 has 13 residues. The CDR3 reads CASTVAGNTEAFF. The CDR3, as DNA: TGTGCCAGCACGGTGGCGGGGAACACTGAAGCTTTCTTT.

The rearrangement joins TRBV6-5 to TRBJ1-1, with TRBD1 matching 7 bases. CDR1 and CDR2 from the germline V gene are MNHEY and SVGAGI. Unmatched junction bases numbered 9, after V lost 5 bases and J lost 6 bases. The CDR3 runs 14 residues. The CDR3 protein is CASSPYRGRAEAFF. The DNA for the CDR3 is TGTGCCAGCAGTCCCTACAGGGGAAGGGCTGAAGCTTTCTTT.

The V and J genes are TRBV7-2 and TRBJ2-1; 7 nucleotides agree with TRBD2. V gave up 5 bases and J gave up 0 bases; unmatched junction bases: 10. This CDR3 is built from 17 residues. The germline V gene has CDR1 SGHTA and CDR2 FQGNSA. CDR3 DNA: TGTGCCAGCAGCCCCACTAGCGCCAGTAGCTCCTACAATGAGCAGTTCTTC. Translating gives CASSPTSASSSYNEQFF.

J is TRBJ1-1 and V is TRBV30; D remains ambiguous. V was trimmed by 0 bases and J by 0 bases, leaving 8 bases between them. Germline loops: CDR1 GTSNPN, CDR2 SVGIG (reference sequence). CDR3 size: 14 residues. The DNA of the CDR3 is TGTGCCTGGAGTGTACCTCACATGAACACTGAAGCTTTCTTT. Its protein product is CAWSVPHMNTEAFF.